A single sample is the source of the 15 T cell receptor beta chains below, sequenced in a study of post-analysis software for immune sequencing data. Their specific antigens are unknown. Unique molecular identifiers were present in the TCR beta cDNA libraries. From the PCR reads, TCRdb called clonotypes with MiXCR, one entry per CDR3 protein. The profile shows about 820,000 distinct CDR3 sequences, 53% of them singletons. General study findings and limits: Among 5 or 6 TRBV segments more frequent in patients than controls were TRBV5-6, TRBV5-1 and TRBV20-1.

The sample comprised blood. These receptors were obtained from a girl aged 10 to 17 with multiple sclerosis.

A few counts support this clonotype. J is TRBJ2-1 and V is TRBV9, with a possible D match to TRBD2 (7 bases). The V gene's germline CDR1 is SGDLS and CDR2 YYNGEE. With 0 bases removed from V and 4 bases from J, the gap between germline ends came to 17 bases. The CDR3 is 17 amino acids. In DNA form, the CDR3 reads TGTGCCAGCAGCGTAGCCTCTTGGGGAGGGGGTTACAATGAGCAGTTCTTC. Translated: CASSVASWGGGYNEQFF.

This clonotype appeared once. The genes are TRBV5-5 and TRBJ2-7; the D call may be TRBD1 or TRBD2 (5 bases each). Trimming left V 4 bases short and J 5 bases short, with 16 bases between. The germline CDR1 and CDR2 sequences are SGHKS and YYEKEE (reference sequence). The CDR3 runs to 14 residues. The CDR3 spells CASSGWGIKDEQYF. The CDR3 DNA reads TGTGCCAGCAGCGGGTGGGGGATAAAGGACGAGCAGTACTTC.

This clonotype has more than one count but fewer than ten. The chain's CDR3 is CASSAGQGSGTEAFF. In DNA form, the CDR3 reads TGCGCCAGCAGCGCTGGACAGGGTTCTGGCACTGAAGCTTTCTTT. The genes are TRBV5-1 and TRBJ1-1; 8 bases line up with TRBD1. The CDR3 has 15 amino acids. CDR1 SGHRS and CDR2 YFSETQ come from the germline V gene. The J segment lost 4 bases and the V segment lost 4 bases, leaving 9 bases of the junction unmatched.

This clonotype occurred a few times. CDR3 DNA: TGTGCCAGCTCACTAGACTCCGGGACAGCTAACTATGGCTACACCTTC. Its protein is CASSLDSGTANYGYTF. The J gene is TRBJ1-2, the V gene TRBV18, with 7 bases lining up with TRBD1. J lost 0 bases, V lost 4 bases, and 8 bases had no gene match. The V gene's germline CDR1 is KGHSH and CDR2 LQKENI. The length of the CDR3 is 16 residues.

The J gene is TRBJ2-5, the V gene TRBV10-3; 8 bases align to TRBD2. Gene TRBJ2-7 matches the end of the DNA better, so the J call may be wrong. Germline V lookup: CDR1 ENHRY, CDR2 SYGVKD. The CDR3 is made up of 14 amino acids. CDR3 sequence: CAISESAGAGEQYF. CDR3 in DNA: TGTGCCATCAGTGAGTCAGCGGGGGCTGGCGAGCAGTACTTC.

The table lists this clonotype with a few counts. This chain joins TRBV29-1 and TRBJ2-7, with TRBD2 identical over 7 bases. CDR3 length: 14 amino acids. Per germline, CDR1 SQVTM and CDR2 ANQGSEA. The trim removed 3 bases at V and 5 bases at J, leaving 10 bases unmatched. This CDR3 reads CSVDTNGGGNEQYF. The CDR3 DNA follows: TGCAGCGTTGACACGAACGGGGGAGGGAACGAGCAGTACTTC.

Here the CDR3 reads CASSLSATVYEQYF. The CDR3 DNA reads as TGTGCCAGCAGCTTATCGGCGACAGTATACGAGCAGTACTTC. The rearrangement links TRBV7-9 to TRBJ2-7, with D possibly matching TRBD1 (5 bases). This CDR3 is built from 14 residues. Trimming pared 2 bases from V and 4 bases from J, leaving 12 bases between. Germline V gene data show CDR1 as SEHNR and CDR2 as FQNEAQ (reference sequence).

The CDR3: CASRPKWQDGRSYEQYF. The DNA for the CDR3 is TGTGCCAGCAGACCTAAGTGGCAGGACGGAAGGTCCTACGAGCAGTACTTC. The rearrangement joins TRBV28 to TRBJ2-7, with unresolved D. Germline-derived CDR1 and CDR2 are MDHEN and SYDVKM. V was trimmed by 6 bases and J by 1 base, leaving 22 bases between them. This CDR3 has 17 amino acids.

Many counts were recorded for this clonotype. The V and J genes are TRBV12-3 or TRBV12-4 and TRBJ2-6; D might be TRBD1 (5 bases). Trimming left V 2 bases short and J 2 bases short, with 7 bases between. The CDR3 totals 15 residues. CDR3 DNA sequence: TGTGCCAGCAGTTTAAGGGGTGCTGGGGCCAACGTCCTGACTTTC. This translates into CASSLRGAGANVLTF.

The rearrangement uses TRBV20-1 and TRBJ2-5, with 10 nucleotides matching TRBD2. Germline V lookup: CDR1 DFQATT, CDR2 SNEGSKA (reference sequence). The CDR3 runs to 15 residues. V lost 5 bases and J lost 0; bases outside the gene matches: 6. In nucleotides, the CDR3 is TGCAGTGCTCTAATAGCGGGAGGTAACCAAGAGACCCAGTACTTC. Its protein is CSALIAGGNQETQYF.

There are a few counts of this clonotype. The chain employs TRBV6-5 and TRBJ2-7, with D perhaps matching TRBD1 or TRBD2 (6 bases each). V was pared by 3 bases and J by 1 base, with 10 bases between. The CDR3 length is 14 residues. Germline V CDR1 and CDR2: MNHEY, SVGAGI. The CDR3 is CASSYGGQSYEQYF. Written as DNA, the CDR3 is TGTGCCAGCAGTTATGGGGGGCAATCCTACGAGCAGTACTTC.

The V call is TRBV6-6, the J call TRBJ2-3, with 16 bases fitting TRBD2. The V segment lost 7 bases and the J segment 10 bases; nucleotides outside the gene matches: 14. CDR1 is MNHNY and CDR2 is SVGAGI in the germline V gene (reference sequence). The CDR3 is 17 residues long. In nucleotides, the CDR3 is TGTGCCAGCATCCTCGGGACTAGCGGGGGGGCGGGAAATGCGCAGTATTTT. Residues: CASILGTSGGAGNAQYF.

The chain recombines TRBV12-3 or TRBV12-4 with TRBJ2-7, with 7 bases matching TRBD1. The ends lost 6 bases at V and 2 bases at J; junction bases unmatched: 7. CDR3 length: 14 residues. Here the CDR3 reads CASRHRDSTYEQYF. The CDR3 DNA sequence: TGTGCCAGCAGGCATCGGGACAGCACCTACGAGCAGTACTTC.

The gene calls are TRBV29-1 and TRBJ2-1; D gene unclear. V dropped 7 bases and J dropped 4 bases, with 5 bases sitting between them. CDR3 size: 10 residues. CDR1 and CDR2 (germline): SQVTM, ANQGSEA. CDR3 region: CSAWYNEQFF. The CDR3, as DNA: TGCAGCGCGTGGTACAATGAGCAGTTCTTC.

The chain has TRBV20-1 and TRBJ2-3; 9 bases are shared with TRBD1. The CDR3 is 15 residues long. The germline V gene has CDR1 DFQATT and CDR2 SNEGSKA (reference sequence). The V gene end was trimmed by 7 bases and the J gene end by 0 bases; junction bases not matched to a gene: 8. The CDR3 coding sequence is TGCAGTGTCCCGGACAGGGGACCTAGCACAGATACGCAGTATTTT. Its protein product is CSVPDRGPSTDTQYF.